Listed below are T cell receptor beta chains from one sample, sequenced in a study of blood T cell repertoires in COVID-19. Method: immunoSEQ multiplex PCR; TCRdb's copy keeps in-frame clones and lacks some. The data hold more than 35,000 clones, with approximately 90% observed a single time. Sequenced material: peripheral blood. The receptors shown here come from a man aged 25-45 years with active or convalescent COVID-19. CDR3s leave out the opening cysteine and the closing phenylalanine or tryptophan. Fields, in order: clone size, J gene, V gene, CDR3 protein. Clone size is not always given. Where it is, it says once, few, many or a class for expanded clones.

clone size: -
J gene: TRBJ1-3
V gene: TRBV21-1
CDR3 protein: ASSKGTGPRGNTIY

clone size: -
J gene: TRBJ2-1
V gene: TRBV6-5
CDR3 protein: ASRLGGSYNEQF

clone size: -
J gene: TRBJ2-3
V gene: TRBV19
CDR3 protein: ASREGGGGGDTQY

clone size: -
J gene: TRBJ1-2
V gene: TRBV7-9
CDR3 protein: ASSMRTGGFGYT

clone size: -
J gene: TRBJ1-2
V gene: TRBV5-4
CDR3 protein: ASREGTDLYGYT

clone size: -
J gene: TRBJ2-1
V gene: TRBV14
CDR3 protein: ASSQDPGFVYNEQF

clone size: -
J gene: TRBJ1-2
V gene: TRBV11-2
CDR3 protein: ASSLDRANYGYT

clone size: once
J gene: TRBJ2-3
V gene: TRBV9
CDR3 protein: ASSRPQFTDTQY

clone size: -
J gene: TRBJ1-2
V gene: TRBV27
CDR3 protein: ASSFNPQVYGYT

clone size: few
J gene: TRBJ2-6
V gene: TRBV19
CDR3 protein: ASSLRQGALSGANVLT

clone size: -
J gene: TRBJ2-2
V gene: TRBV2
CDR3 protein: ASSAGTSSTGELF

clone size: -
J gene: TRBJ1-5
V gene: TRBV12-5
CDR3 protein: ASGSVRTGQVSNQPQH

clone size: -
J gene: TRBJ1-1
V gene: TRBV19
CDR3 protein: ASSPNRGGTEAF

clone size: -
J gene: TRBJ2-1
V gene: TRBV15
CDR3 protein: ATSRGLAGTYNEQF

clone size: -
J gene: TRBJ2-3
V gene: TRBV5-1
CDR3 protein: ASSLERSTDTQY

clone size: -
J gene: TRBJ2-3
V gene: TRBV5-1
CDR3 protein: ASSLVPRDTQY

clone size: -
J gene: TRBJ2-5
V gene: TRBV5-4
CDR3 protein: ASSRDLAGGETQY

clone size: -
J gene: TRBJ1-2
V gene: TRBV7-3
CDR3 protein: ASRGTGDVYGYT

clone size: -
J gene: TRBJ1-4
V gene: TRBV19
CDR3 protein: ASTPQAAATNEKLF

clone size: -
J gene: TRBJ2-2
V gene: TRBV3-1/TRBV3-2
CDR3 protein: ASSQGLAGVNTGELF

clone size: -
J gene: TRBJ1-5
V gene: TRBV6-2/TRBV6-3
CDR3 protein: ATSNPQGNQPQH

clone size: few
J gene: TRBJ1-2
V gene: TRBV18
CDR3 protein: ASSPQRTALNYGYT

clone size: -
J gene: TRBJ1-3
V gene: TRBV6-1
CDR3 protein: ASSDAPQGATGNTIY

clone size: -
J gene: TRBJ1-2
V gene: TRBV6-5
CDR3 protein: ASSSTTGTLYGYT

clone size: -
J gene: TRBJ2-7
V gene: TRBV3-1/TRBV3-2
CDR3 protein: ASSQGQGYSYEQY

clone size: -
J gene: TRBJ1-1
V gene: TRBV9
CDR3 protein: ASSLTGDLRTPEAF

clone size: -
J gene: TRBJ1-6
V gene: TRBV11-3
CDR3 protein: ASSFRGRNSPLH

clone size: once
J gene: TRBJ1-1
V gene: TRBV7-8
CDR3 protein: ASSSGGAGTEAF